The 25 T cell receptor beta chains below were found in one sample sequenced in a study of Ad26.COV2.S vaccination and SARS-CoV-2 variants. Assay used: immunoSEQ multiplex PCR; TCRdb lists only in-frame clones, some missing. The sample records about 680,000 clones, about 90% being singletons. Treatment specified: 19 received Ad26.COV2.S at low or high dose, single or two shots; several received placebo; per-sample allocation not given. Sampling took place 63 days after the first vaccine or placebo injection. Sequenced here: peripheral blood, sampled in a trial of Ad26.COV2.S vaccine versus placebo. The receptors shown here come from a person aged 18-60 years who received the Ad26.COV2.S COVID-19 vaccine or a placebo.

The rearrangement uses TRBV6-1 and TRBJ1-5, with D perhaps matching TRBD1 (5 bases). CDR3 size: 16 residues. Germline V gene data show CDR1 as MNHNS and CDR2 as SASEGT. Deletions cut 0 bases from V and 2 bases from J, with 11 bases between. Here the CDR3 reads CASSEAGGGGNQPQHF. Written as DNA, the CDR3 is TGTGCCAGCAGTGAAGCCGGGGGAGGTGGCAATCAGCCCCAGCATTTT.

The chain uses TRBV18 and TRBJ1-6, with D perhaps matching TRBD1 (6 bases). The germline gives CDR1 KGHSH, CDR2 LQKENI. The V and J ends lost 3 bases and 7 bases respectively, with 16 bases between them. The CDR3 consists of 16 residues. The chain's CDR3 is CASSPQLGGQNSPLHF. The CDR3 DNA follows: TGTGCCAGCTCACCCCAGCTCGGGGGCCAAAATTCACCCCTCCACTTT.

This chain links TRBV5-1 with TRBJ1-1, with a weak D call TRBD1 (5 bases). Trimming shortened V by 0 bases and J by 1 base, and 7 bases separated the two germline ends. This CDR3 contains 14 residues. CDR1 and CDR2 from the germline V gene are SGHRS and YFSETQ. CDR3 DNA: TGCGCCAGCAGCTTGGGGGGCGGGAACACTGAAGCTTTCTTT. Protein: CASSLGGGNTEAFF.

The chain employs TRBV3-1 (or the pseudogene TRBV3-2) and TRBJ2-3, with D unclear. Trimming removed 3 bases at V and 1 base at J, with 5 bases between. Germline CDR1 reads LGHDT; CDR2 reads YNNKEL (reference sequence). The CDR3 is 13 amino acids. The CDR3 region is CASSQPGTDTQYF. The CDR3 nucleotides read TGTGCCAGCAGCCAGCCGGGCACAGATACGCAGTATTTT.

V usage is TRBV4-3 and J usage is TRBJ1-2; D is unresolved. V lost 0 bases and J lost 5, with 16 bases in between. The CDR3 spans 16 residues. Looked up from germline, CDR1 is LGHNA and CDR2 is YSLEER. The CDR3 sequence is CASSQDLWQGPYGYTF. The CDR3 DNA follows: TGCGCCAGCAGCCAAGATCTTTGGCAAGGACCATATGGCTACACCTTC.

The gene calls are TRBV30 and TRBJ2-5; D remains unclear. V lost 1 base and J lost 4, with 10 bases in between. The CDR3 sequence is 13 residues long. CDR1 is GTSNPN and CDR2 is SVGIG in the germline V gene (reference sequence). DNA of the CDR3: TGTGCCTGGAGTGGGGCGGTCGCAGAGACCCAGTACTTC. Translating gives CAWSGAVAETQYF.

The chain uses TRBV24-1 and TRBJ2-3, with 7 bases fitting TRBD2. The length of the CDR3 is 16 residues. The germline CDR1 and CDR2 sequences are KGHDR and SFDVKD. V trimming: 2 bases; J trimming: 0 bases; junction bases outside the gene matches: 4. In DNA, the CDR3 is TGTGCCACCAGTGATTGGGGGGGACCTAGCACAGATACGCAGTATTTT. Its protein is CATSDWGGPSTDTQYF.

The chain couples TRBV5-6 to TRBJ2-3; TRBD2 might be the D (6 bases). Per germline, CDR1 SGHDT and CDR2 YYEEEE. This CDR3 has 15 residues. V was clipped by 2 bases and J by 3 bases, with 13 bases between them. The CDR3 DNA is TGTGCCAGCAGCTTACGAAGTGGGGGGACAGATACGCAGTATTTT. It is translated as CASSLRSGGTDTQYF.

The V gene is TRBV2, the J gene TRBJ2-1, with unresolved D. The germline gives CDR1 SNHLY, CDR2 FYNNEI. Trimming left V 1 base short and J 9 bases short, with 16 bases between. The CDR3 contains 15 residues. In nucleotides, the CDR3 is TGTGCCAGCAGTGAAGACATCACTCCCTGGGGTGAGCAGTTCTTC. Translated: CASSEDITPWGEQFF.

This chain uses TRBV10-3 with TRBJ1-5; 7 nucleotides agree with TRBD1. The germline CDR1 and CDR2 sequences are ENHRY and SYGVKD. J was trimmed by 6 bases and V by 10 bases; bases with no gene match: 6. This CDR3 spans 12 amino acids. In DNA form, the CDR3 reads TGTGCCAGCGGGACAGAACTTCAGCCCCAGCATTTT. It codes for CASGTELQPQHF.

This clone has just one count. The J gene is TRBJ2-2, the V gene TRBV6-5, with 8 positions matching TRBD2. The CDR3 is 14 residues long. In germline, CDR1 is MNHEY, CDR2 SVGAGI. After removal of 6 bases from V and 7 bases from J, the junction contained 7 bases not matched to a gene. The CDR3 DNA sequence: TGTGCCAGCAGCTGGACTAGCAAACTCGGGGAGCTGTTTTTT. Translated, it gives CASSWTSKLGELFF.

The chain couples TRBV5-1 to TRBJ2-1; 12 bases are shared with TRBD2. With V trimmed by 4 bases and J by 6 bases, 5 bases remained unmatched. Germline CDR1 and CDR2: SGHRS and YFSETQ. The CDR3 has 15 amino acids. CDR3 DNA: TGCGCCAGCAGCGTGGGACTAGCGGGTCTCAATGAGCAGTTCTTC. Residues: CASSVGLAGLNEQFF.

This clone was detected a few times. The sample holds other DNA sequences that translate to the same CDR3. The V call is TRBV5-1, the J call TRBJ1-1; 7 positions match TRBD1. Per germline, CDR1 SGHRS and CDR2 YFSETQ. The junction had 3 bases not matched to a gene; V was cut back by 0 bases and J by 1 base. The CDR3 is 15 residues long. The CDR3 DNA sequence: TGCGCCAGCAGCTTGGGACAGGGAGGGAACACTGAAGCTTTCTTT. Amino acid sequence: CASSLGQGGNTEAFF.

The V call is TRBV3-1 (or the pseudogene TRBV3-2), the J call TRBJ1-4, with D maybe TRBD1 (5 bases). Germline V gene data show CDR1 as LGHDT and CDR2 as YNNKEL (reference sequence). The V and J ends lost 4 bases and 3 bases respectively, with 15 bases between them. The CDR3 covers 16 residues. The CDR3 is CASSPRQGRSNEKLFF. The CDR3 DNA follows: TGTGCCAGCAGCCCGCGTCAGGGCAGGTCTAATGAAAAACTGTTTTTT.

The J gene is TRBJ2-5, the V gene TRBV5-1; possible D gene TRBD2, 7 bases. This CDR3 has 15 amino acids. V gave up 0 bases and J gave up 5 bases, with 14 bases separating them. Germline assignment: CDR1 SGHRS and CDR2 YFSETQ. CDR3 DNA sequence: TGCGCCAGCAGCTTGGATCTCGGGGGGCTGGAGACCCAGTACTTC. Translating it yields CASSLDLGGLETQYF.

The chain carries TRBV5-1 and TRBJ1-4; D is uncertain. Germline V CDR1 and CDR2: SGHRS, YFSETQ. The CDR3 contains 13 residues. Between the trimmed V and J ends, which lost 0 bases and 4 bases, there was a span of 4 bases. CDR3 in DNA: TGCGCCAGCAGCTTGGTAATTAATGAAAAACTGTTTTTT. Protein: CASSLVINEKLFF.

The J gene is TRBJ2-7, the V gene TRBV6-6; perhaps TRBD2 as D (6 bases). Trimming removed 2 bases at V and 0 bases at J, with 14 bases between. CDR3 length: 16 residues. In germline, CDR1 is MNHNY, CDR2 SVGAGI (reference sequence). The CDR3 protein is CASSYAGQGYSYEQYF. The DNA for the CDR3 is TGTGCCAGCAGTTACGCGGGGCAGGGCTACTCCTACGAGCAGTACTTC.

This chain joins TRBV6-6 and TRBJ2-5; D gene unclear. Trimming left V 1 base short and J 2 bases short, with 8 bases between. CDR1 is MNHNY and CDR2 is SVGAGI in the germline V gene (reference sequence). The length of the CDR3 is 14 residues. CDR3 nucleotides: TGTGCCAGCAGTTACTTGGGCGTTCAAGAGACCCAGTACTTC. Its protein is CASSYLGVQETQYF.

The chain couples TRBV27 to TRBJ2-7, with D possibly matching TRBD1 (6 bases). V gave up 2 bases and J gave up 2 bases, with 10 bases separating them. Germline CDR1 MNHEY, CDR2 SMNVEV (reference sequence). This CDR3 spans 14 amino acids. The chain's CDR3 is CASSLSTGTYEQYF. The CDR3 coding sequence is TGTGCCAGCAGTTTAAGTACAGGGACCTACGAGCAGTACTTC.

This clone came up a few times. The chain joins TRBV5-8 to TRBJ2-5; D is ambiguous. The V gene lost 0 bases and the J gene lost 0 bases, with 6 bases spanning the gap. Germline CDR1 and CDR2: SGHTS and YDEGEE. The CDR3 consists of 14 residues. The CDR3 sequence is CASSLADHQETQYF. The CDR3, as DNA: TGTGCCAGCAGCTTGGCGGACCACCAAGAGACCCAGTACTTC.

The CDR3 DNA sequence: TGTGCCAGCAGTTACCGACCCTGGGCTAATGAAAAACTGTTTTTT. Protein product: CASSYRPWANEKLFF. The rearrangement joins TRBV6-5 to TRBJ1-4; the D is unclear. Trimming removed 2 bases from V and 3 bases from J, with 10 bases in between. CDR1 and CDR2 (germline): MNHEY, SVGAGI. The CDR3 is made up of 15 amino acids.

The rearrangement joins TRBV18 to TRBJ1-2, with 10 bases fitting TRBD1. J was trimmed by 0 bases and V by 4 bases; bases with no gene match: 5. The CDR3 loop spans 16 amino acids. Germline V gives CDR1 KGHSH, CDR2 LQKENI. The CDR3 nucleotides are TGTGCCAGCTCACTGGGACAGGGGACCACTAACTATGGCTACACCTTC. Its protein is CASSLGQGTTNYGYTF.

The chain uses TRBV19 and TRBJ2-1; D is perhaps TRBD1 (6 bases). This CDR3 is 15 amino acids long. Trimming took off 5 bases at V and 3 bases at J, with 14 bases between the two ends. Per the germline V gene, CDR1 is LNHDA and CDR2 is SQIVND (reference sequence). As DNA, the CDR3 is TGTGCCAGTAGTTTGGGACACGGAAACTACAATGAGCAGTTCTTC. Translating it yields CASSLGHGNYNEQFF.

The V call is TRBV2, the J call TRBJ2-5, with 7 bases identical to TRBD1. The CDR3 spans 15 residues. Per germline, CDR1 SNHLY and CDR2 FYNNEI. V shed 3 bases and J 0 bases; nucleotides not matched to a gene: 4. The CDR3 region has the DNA TGTGCCAGCAGTGAGACAGGGCCCTACCAAGAGACCCAGTACTTC. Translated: CASSETGPYQETQYF.

CDR3 sequence: CASSLYGGPEAFF. The CDR3 DNA reads TGTGCCAGCAGTTTATATGGGGGCCCTGAAGCTTTCTTT. This chain links TRBV28 with TRBJ1-1; TRBD1 is a possible D gene (6 bases). The CDR3 loop spans 13 amino acids. The V gene lost 1 base and the J gene lost 6 bases, with 9 bases spanning the gap. Germline CDR1 MDHEN, CDR2 SYDVKM.